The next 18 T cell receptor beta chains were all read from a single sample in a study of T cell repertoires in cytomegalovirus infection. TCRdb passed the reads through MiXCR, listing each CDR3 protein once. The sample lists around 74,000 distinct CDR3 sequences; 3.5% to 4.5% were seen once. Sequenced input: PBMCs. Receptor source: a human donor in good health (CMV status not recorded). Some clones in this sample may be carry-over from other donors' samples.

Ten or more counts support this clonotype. The CDR3 spells CASSWGGGGRNTEAFF. CDR3 nucleotides: TGTGCCAGCAGCTGGGGGGGCGGAGGGAGGAACACTGAAGCTTTCTTT. This rearrangement joins TRBV7-6 to TRBJ1-1; a possible D gene is TRBD1 (6 bases). CDR1 is SGHVS and CDR2 is FNYEAQ in the germline V gene. V was trimmed by 4 bases and J by 1 base, leaving 16 bases between them. The CDR3 covers 16 residues.

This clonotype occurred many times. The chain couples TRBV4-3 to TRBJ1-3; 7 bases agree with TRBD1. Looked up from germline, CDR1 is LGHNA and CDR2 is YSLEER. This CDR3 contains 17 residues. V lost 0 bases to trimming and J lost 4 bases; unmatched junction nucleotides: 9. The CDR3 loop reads CASSQDLWQGEGNTIYF. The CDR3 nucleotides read TGCGCCAGCAGCCAAGATTTATGGCAGGGGGAAGGAAACACCATATATTTT.

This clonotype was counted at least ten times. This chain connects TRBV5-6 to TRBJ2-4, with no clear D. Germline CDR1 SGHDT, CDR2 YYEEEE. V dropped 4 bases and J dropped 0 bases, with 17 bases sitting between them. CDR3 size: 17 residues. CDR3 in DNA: TGTGCCAGCAGCAATATAAGACAAGGTCTAGCCAAAAACATTCAGTACTTC. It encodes CASSNIRQGLAKNIQYF.

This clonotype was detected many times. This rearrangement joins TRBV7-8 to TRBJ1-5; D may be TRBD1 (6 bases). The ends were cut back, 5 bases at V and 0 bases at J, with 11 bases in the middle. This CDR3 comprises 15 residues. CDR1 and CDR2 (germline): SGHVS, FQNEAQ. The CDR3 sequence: CASSPGDYSNQPQHF. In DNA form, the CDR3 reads TGTGCCAGCAGCCCAGGGGATTATAGCAATCAGCCCCAGCATTTT.

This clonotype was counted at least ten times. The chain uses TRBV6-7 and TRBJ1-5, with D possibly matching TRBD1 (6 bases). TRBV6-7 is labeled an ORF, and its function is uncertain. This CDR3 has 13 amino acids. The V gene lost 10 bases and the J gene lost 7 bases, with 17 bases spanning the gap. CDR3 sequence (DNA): TGTGCCACCAGGACAGCCGCCAGGCAGCCCCAGCATTTT. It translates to CATRTAARQPQHF.

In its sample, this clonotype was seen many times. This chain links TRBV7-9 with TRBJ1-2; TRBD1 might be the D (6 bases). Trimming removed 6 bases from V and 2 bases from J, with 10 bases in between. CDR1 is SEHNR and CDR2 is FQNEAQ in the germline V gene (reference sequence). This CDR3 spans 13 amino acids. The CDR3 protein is CASSGGGNYGYTF. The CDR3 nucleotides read TGTGCCAGCAGTGGGGGCGGAAACTATGGCTACACCTTC.

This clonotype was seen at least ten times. CDR3 DNA sequence: TGCAGTGTAGAGGAGACCTACAATGAGCAGTTCTTC. Protein product: CSVEETYNEQFF. This rearrangement joins TRBV20-1 to TRBJ2-1; D uncertain. CDR1 DFQATT and CDR2 SNEGSKA come from the germline V gene (reference sequence). Deletions cut 7 bases from V and 2 bases from J, with 9 bases between. The length of the CDR3 is 12 residues.

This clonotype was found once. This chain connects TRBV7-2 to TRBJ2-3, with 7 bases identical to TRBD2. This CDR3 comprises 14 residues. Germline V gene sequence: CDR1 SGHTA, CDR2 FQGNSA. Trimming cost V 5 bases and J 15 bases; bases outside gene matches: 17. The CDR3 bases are TGTGCCAGCAGCCGACGGACTAGGCAAGATACGAATTATTTT. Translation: CASSRRTRQDTNYF.

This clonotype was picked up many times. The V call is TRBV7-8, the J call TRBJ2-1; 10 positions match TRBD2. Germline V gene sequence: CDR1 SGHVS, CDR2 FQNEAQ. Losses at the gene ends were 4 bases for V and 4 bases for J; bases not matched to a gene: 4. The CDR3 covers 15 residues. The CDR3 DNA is TGTGCCAGCAGCTACCCAGCGGGGGGGTACAATGAGCAGTTCTTC. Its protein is CASSYPAGGYNEQFF.

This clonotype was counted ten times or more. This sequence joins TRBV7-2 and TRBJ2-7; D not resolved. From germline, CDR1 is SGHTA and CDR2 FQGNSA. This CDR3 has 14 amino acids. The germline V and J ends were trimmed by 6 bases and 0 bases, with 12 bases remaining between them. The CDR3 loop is CASRASSLSYEQYF. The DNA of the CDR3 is TGTGCCAGCAGGGCCTCTTCCCTCTCCTACGAGCAGTACTTC.

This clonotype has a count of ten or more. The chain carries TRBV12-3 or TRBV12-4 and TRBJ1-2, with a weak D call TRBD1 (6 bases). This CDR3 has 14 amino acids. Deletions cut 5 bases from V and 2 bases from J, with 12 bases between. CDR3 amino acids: CASSPGGRNYGYTF. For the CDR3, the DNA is TGTGCCAGCAGTCCCGGGGGGCGCAACTATGGCTACACCTTC.

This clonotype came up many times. The CDR3 DNA sequence: TGTGCCAGCAGCTTTAGCGGGGGGAACGGTGAGACCCAGTACTTC. Its translation: CASSFSGGNGETQYF. The V gene is TRBV7-2, the J gene TRBJ2-5, with 10 bases lining up with TRBD2. V shed 3 bases and J 5 bases; nucleotides not matched to a gene: 6. Germline values: CDR1 SGHTA, CDR2 FQGNSA. There are 15 residues in the CDR3. The full variable domain, in which reference TRBV7-2 and TRBJ2-5 provide the parts outside the CDR3, is GAGVSQSPSNKVTEKGKDVELRCDPISGHTALYWYRQSLGQGLEFLIYFQGNSAPDKSGLPSDRFSAERTGGSVSTLTIQRTQQEDSAVYLCASSFSGGNGETQYFGPGTRLLVL.

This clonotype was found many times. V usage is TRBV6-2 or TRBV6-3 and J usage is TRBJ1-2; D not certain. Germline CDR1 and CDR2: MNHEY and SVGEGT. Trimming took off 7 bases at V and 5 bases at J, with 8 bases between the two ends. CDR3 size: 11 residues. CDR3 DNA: TGTGCCAGCAATTCAGGATATGGCTACACCTTC. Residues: CASNSGYGYTF.

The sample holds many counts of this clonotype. The CDR3 sequence: CASSYPAGGLPSYNEQFF. The CDR3 nucleotides read TGTGCCAGCAGTTACCCCGCGGGGGGGCTTCCCTCCTACAATGAGCAGTTCTTC. The chain carries TRBV6-2 or TRBV6-3 and TRBJ2-1, with 9 bases identical to TRBD2. CDR1 is MNHEY and CDR2 is SVGEGT in the germline V gene. The CDR3 is made up of 18 amino acids. Trimming removed 2 bases from V and 0 bases from J; junction bases left unmatched: 8.

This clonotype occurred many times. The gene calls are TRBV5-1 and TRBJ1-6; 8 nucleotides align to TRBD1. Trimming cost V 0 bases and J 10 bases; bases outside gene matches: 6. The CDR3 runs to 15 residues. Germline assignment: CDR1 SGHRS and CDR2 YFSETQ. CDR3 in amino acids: CASSLAGTGYSPLHF. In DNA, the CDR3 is TGCGCCAGCAGCTTGGCCGGGACAGGTTACTCACCCCTCCACTTT.

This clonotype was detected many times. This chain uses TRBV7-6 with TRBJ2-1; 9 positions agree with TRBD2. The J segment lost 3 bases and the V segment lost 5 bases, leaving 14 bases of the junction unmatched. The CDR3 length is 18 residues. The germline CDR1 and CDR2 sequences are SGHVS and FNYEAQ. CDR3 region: CASSHPRRGGANYNEQFF. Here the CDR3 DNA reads TGTGCCAGCAGCCACCCTCGTCGCGGGGGGGCAAACTACAATGAGCAGTTCTTC.

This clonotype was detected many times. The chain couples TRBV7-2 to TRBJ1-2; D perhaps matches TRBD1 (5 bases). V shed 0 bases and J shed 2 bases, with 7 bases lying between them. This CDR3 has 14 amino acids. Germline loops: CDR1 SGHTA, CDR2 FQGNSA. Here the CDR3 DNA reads TGTGCCAGCAGCTTAGCAGGGGCCAACTATGGCTACACCTTC. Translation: CASSLAGANYGYTF.

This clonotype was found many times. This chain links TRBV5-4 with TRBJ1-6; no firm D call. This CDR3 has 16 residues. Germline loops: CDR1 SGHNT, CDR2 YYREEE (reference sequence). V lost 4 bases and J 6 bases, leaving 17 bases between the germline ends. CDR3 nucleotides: TGTGCCAGCAGCCTTGGCTCCATGGGCACTAATTCACCCCTCCACTTT. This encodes CASSLGSMGTNSPLHF. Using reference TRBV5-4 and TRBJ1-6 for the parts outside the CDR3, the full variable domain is ETGVTQSPTHLIKTRGQQVTLRCSSQSGHNTVSWYQQALGQGPQFIFQYYREEENGRGNFPPRFSGLQFPNYSSELNVNALELDDSALYLCASSLGSMGTNSPLHFGNGTRLTVT.